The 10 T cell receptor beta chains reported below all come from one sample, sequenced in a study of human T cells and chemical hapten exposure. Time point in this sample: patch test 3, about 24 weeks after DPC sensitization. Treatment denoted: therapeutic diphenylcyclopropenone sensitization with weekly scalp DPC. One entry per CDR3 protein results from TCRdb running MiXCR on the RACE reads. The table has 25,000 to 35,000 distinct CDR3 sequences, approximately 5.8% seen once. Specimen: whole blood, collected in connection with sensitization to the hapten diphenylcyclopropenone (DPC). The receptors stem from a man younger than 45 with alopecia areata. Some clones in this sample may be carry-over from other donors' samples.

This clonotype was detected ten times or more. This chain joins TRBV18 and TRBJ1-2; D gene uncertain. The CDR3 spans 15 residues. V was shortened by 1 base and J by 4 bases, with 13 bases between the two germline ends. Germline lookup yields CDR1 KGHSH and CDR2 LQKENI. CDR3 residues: CASSPLSRVGYGYTF. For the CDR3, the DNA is TGTGCCAGCTCACCACTCTCCCGGGTGGGCTATGGCTACACCTTC. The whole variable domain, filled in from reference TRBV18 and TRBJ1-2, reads NAGVMQNPRHLVRRRGQEARLRCSPMKGHSHVYWYRQLPEEGLKFMVYLQKENIIDESGMPKERFSAEFPKEGPSILRIQQVVRGDSAAYFCASSPLSRVGYGYTFGSGTRLTVV.

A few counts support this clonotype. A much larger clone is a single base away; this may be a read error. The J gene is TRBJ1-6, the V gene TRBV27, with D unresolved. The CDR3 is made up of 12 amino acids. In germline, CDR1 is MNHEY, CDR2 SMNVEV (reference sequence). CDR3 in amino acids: CANSFGGSPLHF. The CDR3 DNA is TGTGCCAACAGTTTCGGAGGATCACCCCTCCACTTT.

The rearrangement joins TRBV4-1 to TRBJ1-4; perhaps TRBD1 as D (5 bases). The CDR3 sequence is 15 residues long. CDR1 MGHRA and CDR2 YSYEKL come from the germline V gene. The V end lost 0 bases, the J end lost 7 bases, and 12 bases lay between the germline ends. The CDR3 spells CASSQDGQGSEKLFF. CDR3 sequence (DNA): TGCGCCAGCAGCCAAGACGGGCAGGGATCTGAAAAACTGTTTTTT.

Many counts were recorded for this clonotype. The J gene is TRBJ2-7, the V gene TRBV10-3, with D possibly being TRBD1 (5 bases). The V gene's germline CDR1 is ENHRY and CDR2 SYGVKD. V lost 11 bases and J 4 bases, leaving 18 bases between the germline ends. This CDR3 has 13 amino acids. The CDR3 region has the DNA TGTGCCTCCAGCAGCGACAGATCTTACGAGCAGTACTTC. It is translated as CASSSDRSYEQYF.

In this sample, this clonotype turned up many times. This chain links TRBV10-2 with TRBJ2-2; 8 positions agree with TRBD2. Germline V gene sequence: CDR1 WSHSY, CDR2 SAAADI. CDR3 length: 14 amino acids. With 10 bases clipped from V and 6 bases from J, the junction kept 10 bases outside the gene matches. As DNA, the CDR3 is TGCGCCACCCCCGGGAGGGGGGGGGCCGGGGAGCTGTTTTTT. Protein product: CATPGRGGAGELFF.

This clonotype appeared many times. In nucleotides, the CDR3 is TGTGCCAGCAGCTTAGGACCGGGACAGGGGAACACCGGGGAGCTGTTTTTT. It encodes CASSLGPGQGNTGELFF. The chain combines TRBV7-6 with TRBJ2-2, with 9 bases fitting TRBD1. The CDR3 length is 17 residues. The J segment lost 1 base and the V segment lost 1 base, leaving 4 bases of the junction unmatched. Germline-derived CDR1 and CDR2 are SGHVS and FNYEAQ.

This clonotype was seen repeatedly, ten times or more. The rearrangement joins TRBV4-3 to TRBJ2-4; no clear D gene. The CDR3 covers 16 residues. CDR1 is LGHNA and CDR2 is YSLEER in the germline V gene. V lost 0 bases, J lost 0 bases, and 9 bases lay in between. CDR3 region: CASSQESSRAKNIQYF. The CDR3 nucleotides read TGCGCCAGCAGCCAAGAAAGTTCACGAGCCAAAAACATTCAGTACTTC.

The CDR3: CASSPIGGAKDQPQHF. CDR3 DNA: TGTGCCAGCTCACCCATCGGGGGCGCAAAGGATCAGCCCCAGCATTTT. The V call is TRBV18, the J call TRBJ1-5; D perhaps matches TRBD1 (6 bases). Trimming shortened V by 3 bases and J by 5 bases, and 17 bases separated the two germline ends. CDR1 and CDR2 from the germline V gene are KGHSH and LQKENI. The CDR3 has 16 amino acids.

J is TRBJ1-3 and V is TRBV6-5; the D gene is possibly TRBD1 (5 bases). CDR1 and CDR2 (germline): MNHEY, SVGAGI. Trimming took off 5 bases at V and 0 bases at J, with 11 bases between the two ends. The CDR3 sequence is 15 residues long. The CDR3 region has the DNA TGTGCCAGCAGTGCCGGCGGACACTCTGGAAACACCATATATTTT. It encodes CASSAGGHSGNTIYF.

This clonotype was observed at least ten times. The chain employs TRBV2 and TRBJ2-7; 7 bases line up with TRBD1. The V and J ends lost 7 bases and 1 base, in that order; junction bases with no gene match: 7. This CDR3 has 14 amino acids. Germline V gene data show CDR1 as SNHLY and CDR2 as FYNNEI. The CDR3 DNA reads TGTGCCAGCATCAGATCGACAGGGTCCTACGAGCAGTACTTC. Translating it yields CASIRSTGSYEQYF.